The rows below give T cell receptor beta chains drawn from one sample of a study of T cells after yellow fever vaccination. One entry per CDR3 protein, called by TCRdb with MiXCR from the 5' RACE reads. This sample carries about 47,000 distinct CDR3 sequences, roughly 7.3% of them seen once, and the ten largest clones take less than 35%. The sequencing used CD8+ T cells sorted from PBMCs, collected roughly 15 days after the first yellow fever vaccination. The receptor source for this set is a man between 18 and 29 years old who received the YFV17D yellow fever vaccine. Both conserved end residues are part of each CDR3. The order of the fields is clone size, V gene, D gene, J gene, CDR3 protein, CDR3 DNA. A D gene is named only where the DNA matches it firmly. Only part of the rows carry a size: once, few, many, or a class if the clone is expanded.

many,TRBV7-8,.,TRBJ1-5,CASSKVEGTYSNQPQHF,TGTGCCAGCAGCAAGGTGGAGGGGACTTATAGCAATCAGCCCCAGCATTTT
many,TRBV7-2,.,TRBJ2-7,CATAQGGLPEQYF,TGTGCCACTGCGCAGGGGGGGTTACCCGAGCAGTACTTC
many,TRBV29-1,TRBD1,TRBJ2-7,CSVETGRGYEQYF,TGCAGCGTTGAGACAGGGAGAGGCTACGAGCAGTACTTC
many,TRBV28,.,TRBJ1-4,CASSAGQGREKLFF,TGTGCCAGCAGCGCCGGACAAGGACGAGAAAAACTGTTTTTT
few,TRBV12-5,.,TRBJ2-7,CASVPRPQGIYSYEQYF,TGTGCTAGTGTCCCTCGCCCCCAGGGTATATACTCCTACGAGCAGTACTTC
many,TRBV19,TRBD2,TRBJ2-1,CASSPAGALLQQFF,TGTGCCAGTAGCCCAGCGGGGGCCCTTTTACAGCAGTTCTTC
few,TRBV6-1,TRBD1,TRBJ2-5,CARGWGTGGVETQYF,TGTGCCAGGGGATGGGGGACAGGGGGCGTGGAGACCCAGTACTTC
many,TRBV11-2,TRBD1,TRBJ2-1,CASSSTGGSSYNEQFF,TGTGCCAGCAGCTCCACAGGGGGCAGCTCCTACAATGAGCAGTTCTTC
many,TRBV7-9,.,TRBJ1-5,CASSPMGNQPQHF,TGTGCCAGCAGCCCCATGGGCAATCAGCCCCAGCATTTT
many,TRBV7-6,.,TRBJ2-1,CASSLGSGGGLGEQFF,TGTGCCAGCAGCTTAGGTTCGGGGGGCGGTTTGGGTGAGCAGTTCTTC
.,TRBV27,.,TRBJ2-3,CASSERPPGPVFGNTQYF,TGTGCCAGCAGCGAAAGGCCTCCGGGACCCGTCTTTGGAAATACGCAGTATTTT
many,TRBV20-1,.,TRBJ2-3,CSAVGIRGTDTQYF,TGCAGTGCTGTAGGGATTAGGGGCACAGATACGCAGTATTTT
.,TRBV6-2/TRBV6-3,.,TRBJ2-5,CASSYGQTETQYF,TGTGCCAGCAGTTACGGGCAGACAGAGACCCAGTACTTC
.,TRBV7-2,.,TRBJ2-5,CASSIWGEGGPETQYF,TGTGCCAGCAGCATATGGGGCGAGGGGGGGCCGGAGACCCAGTACTTC
many,TRBV6-1,.,TRBJ1-5,CAVGHPVEHF,TGTGCCGTCGGGCACCCCGTTGAGCATTTT
.,TRBV4-1,TRBD2,TRBJ2-1,CASSHYSSGGASNEQFF,TGCGCCAGCAGCCACTATTCTAGCGGGGGGGCCAGTAATGAGCAGTTCTTC
many,TRBV10-3,.,TRBJ2-1,CATQGPYNEQFF,TGTGCCACCCAGGGCCCTTACAATGAGCAGTTCTTC
few,TRBV7-2,.,TRBJ1-2,CASTPLLYGYTF,TGTGCCAGCACCCCTTTGCTCTATGGCTACACCTTC
many,TRBV5-5,.,TRBJ1-1,CASSLTYGGPEAFF,TGTGCCAGCAGCTTGACTTATGGGGGGCCTGAAGCTTTCTTT
.,TRBV11-2,.,TRBJ2-5,CVSSLGAGGYLETQYF,TGTGTCAGCAGCTTAGGGGCAGGGGGGTATCTAGAGACCCAGTACTTC
many,TRBV5-1,.,TRBJ2-1,CASSLMTSYNEQFF,TGCGCCAGCAGCTTGATGACATCTTACAATGAGCAGTTCTTC
.,TRBV6-7,.,TRBJ1-3,CARASGWGGRIDGNTIYF,TGTGCCAGGGCTTCGGGCTGGGGCGGTAGAATAGATGGAAACACCATATATTTT
few,TRBV7-2,TRBD2,TRBJ2-1,CASSPLAGGYNEQFF,TGTGCCAGCAGTCCTCTAGCGGGGGGGTACAATGAGCAGTTCTTC
many,TRBV20-1,TRBD2,TRBJ2-4,CSATGRGGAKNIQYF,TGCAGTGCCACCGGACGGGGGGGAGCCAAAAACATTCAGTACTTC
many,TRBV9,.,TRBJ2-1,CASSVGGAYNEQFF,TGTGCCAGCAGCGTGGGGGGGGCTTACAATGAGCAGTTCTTC
few,TRBV7-9,TRBD2,TRBJ2-3,CASSSRGLAGSTDTQYF,TGTGCCAGCAGCTCCAGAGGACTAGCGGGGAGCACAGATACGCAGTATTTT
many,TRBV7-3,TRBD2,TRBJ2-1,CASSLTSSGRNEQFF,TGTGCCAGCAGCTTAACATCTAGCGGTCGGAATGAGCAGTTCTTC
few,TRBV5-4,.,TRBJ2-1,CASSLERPNEQFF,TGTGCCAGCAGCTTGGAACGCCCCAATGAGCAGTTCTTC
once,TRBV23-1,TRBD1,TRBJ1-5,CVSWQQGLFEPQHF,TGTGTCTCCTGGCAACAGGGGCTTTTTGAGCCCCAGCATTTT
many,TRBV9,TRBD1,TRBJ1-2,CASSVERMDRGPNYGYTF,TGTGCCAGCAGCGTAGAGAGGATGGACAGGGGTCCTAACTATGGCTACACCTTC
many,TRBV27,TRBD1,TRBJ2-7,CASSRGDRMRPEQYF,TGTGCCAGCAGTAGAGGGGACAGGATGCGGCCCGAGCAGTACTTC
many,TRBV21-1,.,TRBJ2-3,CASSKGGTSGGENSVSTDTQYF,TGTGCCAGCAGCAAAGGGGGGACTAGCGGGGGAGAGAACTCCGTTAGCACAGATACGCAGTATTTT
many,TRBV10-3,.,TRBJ2-2,CAISGASVTGELFF,TGTGCCATCAGTGGGGCTAGCGTCACCGGGGAGCTGTTTTTT
many,TRBV3-1,TRBD2,TRBJ2-3,CASSQLAGEGDTQYF,TGTGCCAGCAGCCAACTAGCGGGGGAAGGGGATACGCAGTATTTT
medium-sized,TRBV29-1,.,TRBJ2-1,CSVSGVNEQFF,TGCAGCGTTTCCGGGGTCAATGAGCAGTTCTTC
.,TRBV4-1,.,TRBJ2-1,CVSSQPEASTPNEQFF,TGCGTCAGCAGCCAACCCGAAGCGAGTACCCCCAATGAGCAGTTCTTC
many,TRBV4-3,.,TRBJ2-7,CASSQKDKGSEEQYF,TGCGCCAGCAGCCAGAAGGATAAGGGGTCGGAAGAGCAGTACTTC
many,TRBV27,.,TRBJ2-2,CASSFGFGELFF,TGTGCCAGCAGTTTCGGGTTCGGGGAGCTGTTTTTT
many,TRBV6-5,.,TRBJ2-6,CASSFDSSGANVLTF,TGTGCCAGCAGTTTCGACAGCTCTGGGGCCAACGTCCTGACTTTC
.,TRBV20-1,.,TRBJ1-5,CSARDSEPGTISNQPQHF,TGCAGTGCTAGAGATTCCGAGCCCGGGACAATTAGCAATCAGCCCCAGCATTTT
many,TRBV7-2,.,TRBJ1-2,CASSQGTEVDF,TGTGCCAGCAGTCAAGGCACCGAGGTTGACTTC